The 20 T cell receptor beta chains in this list originate from one sample, sequenced in a study of tumor-infiltrating lymphocytes in primary liver carcinoma. TCR beta cDNA came from around 500 ng total RNA, primed with a constant-region primer. Each TCR beta library was derived from three nested multiplex PCR rounds that employed slightly modified ARM-PCR. Investigators reported that the first two PCR rounds, at 10 cycles each, used TRBV1-TRBV30 forward primers with a C-beta reverse primer. Using its own MiXCR run on the multiplex PCR reads, TCRdb lists one record per CDR3 protein. The table records roughly 32,000 distinct CDR3 sequences, 70% to 80% of them present only once. Without any cell sorting, roughly 20-32 mg of bulk tissue yielded co-extracted RNA and DNA. Sequencing was carried out using liver tumor tissue from sampling region 3. Subset indicated: tumor region T3, left-lateral pole. The receptor set was obtained from a woman aged 25 to 45 with primary liver carcinoma and hepatitis B virus infection.

In regard to this clonotype: One base away lies a much larger clone, so this may be a sequencing read error. The CDR3 DNA is TGTGCCAGCAACCCCCTCGGGACAGGGGTTTACAATGAGCAGTTCTTC. This sequence encodes CASNPLGTGVYNEQFF. The rearrangement links TRBV7-8 to TRBJ2-1; 10 bases are shared with TRBD1. Germline CDR1 SGHVS, CDR2 FQNEAQ. CDR3 length: 16 amino acids. V shed 7 bases and J 4 bases; nucleotides not matched to a gene: 10.

About this clonotype itself: The junction and the germline gene differ at one end; a read error may be behind it. J is TRBJ2-3 and V is TRBV11-2; D is unclear. The CDR3 contains 11 residues. Germline assignment: CDR1 SGHAT and CDR2 FQNNGV. The CDR3 bases are TGTGCCAGCAGCCCTCTGGATACGCAGTTTTTT. This gives the protein CASSPLDTQFF.

Of note for this clonotype: The junction does not match germline at one end; this may be a read error. The V and J genes are TRBV5-1 and TRBJ2-2, with D perhaps matching TRBD2 (5 bases). The CDR3 contains 11 residues. The germline CDR1 and CDR2 sequences are SGHRS and YFSETQ. The CDR3 region is CASSLIGELFF. The CDR3 DNA follows: TGCGCCAGCAGCTTAATCGGGGAACTGTTTTTT.

Regarding this clonotype: This may arise from a read error, as a much more abundant clone is one base away. This chain connects TRBV28 to TRBJ1-1; 10 nucleotides align to TRBD1. The length of the CDR3 is 14 residues. With 9 bases clipped from V and 4 bases from J, the junction kept 8 bases outside the gene matches. CDR1 is MDHEN, CDR2 SYDVKM, per germline. CDR3 nucleotides: TGTGCCAGTCAGACAGGGGGCAGTGTCACTGAAGCTTTCTTT. Its protein is CASQTGGSVTEAFF. The full variable domain, rest sourced from reference TRBV28 and TRBJ1-1, is DVKVTQSSRYLVKRTGEKVFLECVQDMDHENMFWYRQDPGLGLRLIYFSYDVKMKEKGDIPEGYSVSREKKERFSLILESASTNQTSMYLCASQTGGSVTEAFFGQGTRLTVV.

This clonotype occurred many times. V gene TRBV28 combines with J gene TRBJ2-1, with TRBD2 matching 10 bases. The CDR3 runs 20 residues. V gave up 4 bases and J gave up 6 bases; unmatched junction bases: 21. In germline, CDR1 is MDHEN, CDR2 SYDVKM. CDR3 bases: TGTGCCAGCAGTTCTCCCTCTTCGGTTTTAGCGGGAGGCAGCCCCAATGAGCAGTTCTTC. Amino acid sequence: CASSSPSSVLAGGSPNEQFF.

The genes are TRBV11-2 and TRBJ2-7; tentative D call: TRBD1 (7 bases). This CDR3 has 17 amino acids. The germline V and J ends were trimmed by 11 bases and 2 bases, with 28 bases remaining between them. The germline V gene has CDR1 SGHAT and CDR2 FQNNGV. CDR3 nucleotides: TGTGCCGACAGTAACACAGGAGGGGGCTCTTGGACCTACGAGCAGTACTTC. It is translated as CADSNTGGGSWTYEQYF.

DNA for the CDR3: TGTGCCAGCAGCTTTCCCGAGTCTAGCGGGACCAAAAACATTCAGTACTTC. Translating it yields CASSFPESSGTKNIQYF. V usage is TRBV11-1 and J usage is TRBJ2-4; 9 bases match TRBD2. J gave up 2 bases and V 3 bases, and 8 bases lay outside the gene matches. CDR3 length: 17 residues. Germline V gene sequence: CDR1 SGHAT, CDR2 FQDESV (reference sequence).

This clonotype came up once. The junction does not match germline at one end; this may be a read error. The rearrangement links TRBV10-3 to TRBJ2-5; no clear D gene. The CDR3 runs 15 residues. Per germline, CDR1 ENHRY and CDR2 SYGVKD. CDR3 amino acids: CSISEPATRQEAQYF. Here the CDR3 DNA reads TGTTCCATCAGTGAGCCGGCTACCAGACAAGAGGCCCAGTACTTC.

As to this clonotype: A much larger clone differs from this one at a single base, so this may be a read error. CDR3 nucleotides: TGTGCCAGCAGTCCCTATAGGACAGGGGAGAGTCCTAATGACTACACCTTC. Its translation: CASSPYRTGESPNDYTF. The chain links TRBV6-5 to TRBJ1-2; 9 positions match TRBD1. The length of the CDR3 is 17 residues. Germline values: CDR1 MNHEY, CDR2 SVGAGI. V lost 5 bases, J lost 10 bases, and 20 bases stayed unmatched.

Regarding this clonotype: At one boundary the junction diverges from the germline segment, which might be a read error. The chain combines TRBV11-2 with TRBJ2-3; D unclear. This CDR3 has 12 residues. Germline V CDR1 and CDR2: SGHAT, FQNNGV. The CDR3 loop is CASGPWADTQFF. CDR3 bases: TGTGCCAGCGGCCCCTGGGCGGATACGCAGTTTTTT.

A remark on this clonotype: One base away lies a much larger clone, so this may be a sequencing read error. For the CDR3, the DNA is TGCGCCATCCAGCGTACAGAGACCGGGGAGCTGTTTTTT. Encoded protein: CAIQRTETGELFF. The rearrangement links TRBV10-1 to TRBJ2-2; D call uncertain. The V end lost 10 bases, the J end lost 5 bases, and 14 bases lay between the germline ends. This CDR3 spans 13 amino acids. Per germline, CDR1 WNHNN and CDR2 SYGVQD (reference sequence).

Regarding this clonotype: The CDR3 ends on some other residue instead of the conserved phenylalanine or tryptophan, so this is likely a read error. V is TRBV7-8 and J is TRBJ2-7; tentative D call: TRBD1 (5 bases). CDR1 and CDR2 from the germline V gene are SGHVS and FQNEAQ. V lost 3 bases and J lost 7, with 16 bases in between. This CDR3 spans 14 amino acids. CDR3 sequence reads: CASSLRTYDWEQYL. CDR3 bases: TGTGCCAGCAGCTTGCGGACATATGACTGGGAGCAGTACCTC.

Notes on this clonotype: A read error may explain this, as a much larger clone is one base away. The V gene is TRBV18, the J gene TRBJ2-3; D gene ambiguous. Germline V gene lookup returns CDR1 KGHSH and CDR2 LQKENI. Between the trimmed V and J ends, which lost 9 bases and 5 bases, there was a span of 15 bases. CDR3 size: 13 residues. CDR3 sequence (DNA): TGTGCCAGTGAACATGTTCGTGAAGATACGCAGTATTTT. Translation: CASEHVREDTQYF.

This clonotype was detected many times. The V and J genes are TRBV19 and TRBJ2-1, with 15 bases identical to TRBD2. Per germline, CDR1 LNHDA and CDR2 SQIVND (reference sequence). Trimming took 6 bases from V and 5 from J; bases not matched to a gene: 5. CDR3 length equals 16 residues. The CDR3 loop reads CASSSGLAGGNNEQFF. The CDR3 DNA reads TGTGCCAGTAGCTCGGGACTAGCGGGGGGAAACAATGAGCAGTTCTTC.

This clonotype was observed a handful of times. The chain is built from TRBV6-5 and TRBJ2-3; no firm D call. Between the trimmed V and J ends, which lost 6 bases and 15 bases, there was a span of 22 bases. This CDR3 comprises 13 residues. Germline V gene lookup returns CDR1 MNHEY and CDR2 SVGAGI. The CDR3 sequence is CASSPDLTDRQYF. In nucleotides, the CDR3 is TGTGCCAGCAGCCCCGACTTAACAGATAGGCAATATTTT.

This clonotype came up a few times. Its ends do not fully match the called genes, so a read error is possible. The rearrangement links TRBV6-1 to TRBJ2-5; TRBD2 matches 9 bases. Germline CDR1 and CDR2: MNHNS and SASEGT. The CDR3 runs 19 residues. The CDR3 region has the DNA TGTGCCAGCAGCTCCTACGGTATTAGCGGGAGTTCTACTCGGGAGACCCAGTGCTTC. Its translation is CASSSYGISGSSTRETQCF.

This clonotype showed up just once. Likely a read error: the CDR3 ends without its conserved phenylalanine or tryptophan. The V gene is TRBV11-2, the J gene TRBJ2-5, with 8 bases identical to TRBD1. This CDR3 contains 16 residues. Per germline, CDR1 SGHAT and CDR2 FQNNGV. The DNA of the CDR3 is TGTGCAAGCAGCACAAGAGCAGGGGGCGCGAAAGAGACCCAGTACATC. Encoded protein: CASSTRAGGAKETQYI.

The chain carries TRBV11-1 and TRBJ2-2; D is ambiguous. Germline V gives CDR1 SGHAT, CDR2 FQDESV (reference sequence). CDR3 size: 14 residues. Between the trimmed V and J ends, which lost 6 bases and 7 bases, there was a span of 15 bases. CDR3 nucleotide sequence: TGTGCCAGCAGACCGAACCTTGACATCGGGGAGCTGTTTTTT. It specifies CASRPNLDIGELFF.

Sample share makes this clonotype large. CDR3 DNA: TGCGCCAGCAGCCAAGATTGGGACTACGCCTACAATGAGCAGTTCTTC. Translation: CASSQDWDYAYNEQFF. The rearrangement uses TRBV4-3 and TRBJ2-1, with 7 bases fitting TRBD2. Germline values: CDR1 LGHNA, CDR2 YSLEER. V was clipped by 0 bases and J by 2 bases; unmatched bases: 4. This CDR3 has 16 amino acids.

Note on this clonotype: With a much larger clone just one base away, this may be a read error. It is likely a read error, because the conserved phenylalanine at the end of the CDR3 is missing. The V gene is TRBV11-2, the J gene TRBJ2-7, with D tentatively TRBD1 or TRBD2 (5 bases each). CDR1 and CDR2 from the germline V gene are SGHAT and FQNNGV. The CDR3 runs 14 residues. CDR3 in DNA: TGTGTCAGCGGTCGGGGCGGGCCCTCCTACGAGCAGTACTTA. This codes for CVSGRGGPSYEQYL.